A selection of T cell receptor beta chains follows, all from one sample in a study of molecular identifiers for immune sequencing clone quantification. MiXCR was run by TCRdb on the PCR reads, yielding one entry per CDR3 protein. Among roughly 300,000 distinct CDR3 sequences listed, roughly 24% were seen once. The sequencing input was naive CD8+ T cells from blood, with Jurkat cell RNA spiked in. Source of these receptors: a human donor in good health. Some libraries in this study had Jurkat cell RNA spiked in. CDR3s include the opening cysteine and the closing phenylalanine or tryptophan. D genes are given only for firm matches. Clone size is given for some rows only: seen once, a few or many times, or a class if the clone is expanded.

V: TRBV11-2; D: NA; J: TRBJ2-7; size: NA; DNA: TGTGCCAGCAGCTCGCCGAACAGCTACGAGCAGTACTTC; CDR3: CASSSPNSYEQYF
V: TRBV20-1; D: NA; J: TRBJ2-3; size: NA; DNA: TGCAGTGCTAGAGGTTACGTTGCGACAGCGAAGGCAGATACGCAGTATTTT; CDR3: CSARGYVATAKADTQYF
V: TRBV18; D: TRBD2; J: TRBJ2-3; size: few; DNA: TGTGCCAGCTCACCCGACGGACTAGCGGGAGTAGATACGCAGTATTTT; CDR3: CASSPDGLAGVDTQYF
V: TRBV7-9; D: NA; J: TRBJ2-7; size: NA; DNA: TGTGCCAGCAGCTTAGCGCAGGGTGAAAGGAAGTACGAGCAGTACTTC; CDR3: CASSLAQGERKYEQYF
V: TRBV29-1; D: TRBD1; J: TRBJ2-3; size: many; DNA: TGCAGCGGTGCGGGACAGGGAAGGTTTCCCACAGATACGCAGTATTTT; CDR3: CSGAGQGRFPTDTQYF
V: TRBV20-1; D: NA; J: TRBJ2-3; size: NA; DNA: TGCAGTGCTAGGCCCACAGATACGCAGTATTTT; CDR3: CSARPTDTQYF
V: TRBV24-1; D: NA; J: TRBJ2-3; size: few; DNA: TGTGCCACCAGTGGAGGGAGCACAGATACGCAGTATTTT; CDR3: CATSGGSTDTQYF
V: TRBV28; D: NA; J: TRBJ2-7; size: many; DNA: TGTGCCAGCAGTTTAAGTGACAGGTCCTACGAGCAGTACTTC; CDR3: CASSLSDRSYEQYF
V: TRBV15; D: TRBD2; J: TRBJ2-3; size: NA; DNA: TGTGCCACAGACCCGGGACTATCCACAGATACGCAGTATTTT; CDR3: CATDPGLSTDTQYF
V: TRBV27; D: TRBD1; J: TRBJ1-2; size: few; DNA: TGTGCCAGCAGGGGTACGGGACAGGGGGACTATGGCTACACCTTC; CDR3: CASRGTGQGDYGYTF
V: TRBV27; D: NA; J: TRBJ2-6; size: many; DNA: TGTGCCAGCACCCCCGGGTACTCTGGGGCCAACGTCCTGACTTTC; CDR3: CASTPGYSGANVLTF
V: TRBV9; D: NA; J: TRBJ1-2; size: many; DNA: TGTGCCAGCAGCGCACTGCAGTCCTATGGCTACACCTTC; CDR3: CASSALQSYGYTF
V: TRBV6-2/TRBV6-3; D: NA; J: TRBJ1-1; size: NA; DNA: TGTGCCAGCAGTTACGAGCCTACAAACACTGAAGCTTTCTTT; CDR3: CASSYEPTNTEAFF
V: TRBV9; D: TRBD2; J: TRBJ2-3; size: once; DNA: TGTGTCAGCGGAAAAGTGGGACTAGCAAGCGATACGCAGTATTTT; CDR3: CVSGKVGLASDTQYF
V: TRBV4-3; D: NA; J: TRBJ2-7; size: few; DNA: TGCGCCAGCAGCCAAGAGAGGACTTCCTACGAGCAGTACTTC; CDR3: CASSQERTSYEQYF
V: TRBV5-6; D: NA; J: TRBJ2-1; size: many; DNA: TGTGCCAGCAGCTGGGGGGCCGGGACACAGTACAATGAGCAGTTCTTC; CDR3: CASSWGAGTQYNEQFF
V: TRBV28; D: NA; J: TRBJ2-7; size: many; DNA: TGTGCCAGCAGTTTCCTAAGCTCCTACGAGCAGTACTTC; CDR3: CASSFLSSYEQYF
V: TRBV7-9; D: NA; J: TRBJ2-1; size: few; DNA: TGTGCCAGCAGCTTACAGCCCAGCTCCTACAATGAGCAGTTCTTC; CDR3: CASSLQPSSYNEQFF
V: TRBV4-2; D: TRBD2; J: TRBJ2-3; size: many; DNA: TGTGCCAGCAGCCCTCGGACTAGCGGGGTCACAGATACGCAGTATTTT; CDR3: CASSPRTSGVTDTQYF
V: TRBV4-1; D: TRBD1; J: TRBJ1-1; size: many; DNA: TGCGCCAGCAGCCAGTACCGGACAGGAAACACTGAAGCTTTCTTT; CDR3: CASSQYRTGNTEAFF
V: TRBV4-3; D: NA; J: TRBJ2-1; size: many; DNA: TGCGCCAGCAGCCAAAATCGGCTCGGGGTTGAGCAGTTCTTC; CDR3: CASSQNRLGVEQFF
V: TRBV15; D: NA; J: TRBJ1-4; size: NA; DNA: TGTGCCACCAGCACAAAACAGGGAATTAATGAAAAACTGTTTTTT; CDR3: CATSTKQGINEKLFF
V: TRBV9; D: NA; J: TRBJ2-7; size: NA; DNA: TGTGCCGGCGCCGGGCCGTCCCCGCGTACCTCCTACGAGCAGTACTTC; CDR3: CAGAGPSPRTSYEQYF
V: TRBV7-9; D: NA; J: TRBJ1-1; size: many; DNA: TGTGCCAGCAGCTCCGGACCGAACACTGAAGCTTTCTTT; CDR3: CASSSGPNTEAFF
V: TRBV29-1; D: TRBD1; J: TRBJ2-7; size: many; DNA: TGCAGCCTACAGGGGAACGAGCAGTACTTC; CDR3: CSLQGNEQYF
V: TRBV4-3; D: NA; J: TRBJ2-2; size: few; DNA: TGCGCCAGCAGCCAAGATATCGGGGTTGCCACCGGGGAGCTGTTTTTT; CDR3: CASSQDIGVATGELFF
V: TRBV27; D: TRBD2; J: TRBJ2-3; size: NA; DNA: TGTGCCAGCCGTTTAGTAGCGGGGGTTGGAGATACGCAGTATTTT; CDR3: CASRLVAGVGDTQYF
V: TRBV30; D: NA; J: TRBJ1-2; size: many; DNA: TGTGCCTGGAGTAACTTCGGGGGGTATGGCTACACCTTC; CDR3: CAWSNFGGYGYTF
V: TRBV27; D: NA; J: TRBJ2-3; size: few; DNA: TGTGCCAGCAGTTTGTTACGGGGGGCTGACACAGATACGCAGTATTTT; CDR3: CASSLLRGADTDTQYF
V: TRBV6-5; D: TRBD1; J: TRBJ1-1; size: few; DNA: TGTGCCAGCAGTGAGGGACAGTACACTGAAGCTTTCTTT; CDR3: CASSEGQYTEAFF
V: TRBV15; D: NA; J: TRBJ1-1; size: few; DNA: TGTGCCACCAGCAGAGTAGGGGACACTGAAGCTTTCTTT; CDR3: CATSRVGDTEAFF
V: TRBV28; D: TRBD2; J: TRBJ2-7; size: many; DNA: TGTGCCAGCAGTTCACTACTAGCGGGGGCCTCCTACGAGCAGTACTTC; CDR3: CASSSLLAGASYEQYF
V: TRBV19; D: TRBD2; J: TRBJ2-7; size: many; DNA: TGTGCCAGTAGTCAATCACTACAGGGACTAGCTTTACAGTACTTC; CDR3: CASSQSLQGLALQYF
V: TRBV20-1; D: TRBD2; J: TRBJ2-7; size: once; DNA: TGCAGTGCTAGAACTTCTAGCGGGGACTCCTACGAGCAGCACTTC; CDR3: CSARTSSGDSYEQHF
V: TRBV29-1; D: TRBD2; J: TRBJ2-1; size: NA; DNA: TGCAGCGTTGAGGGACTAGCAGGTGGGCAGTTCTTC; CDR3: CSVEGLAGGQFF
V: TRBV10-3; D: NA; J: TRBJ2-7; size: NA; DNA: TGTGCCATCAGTGCCGGCTACTCCTACAAGCAGTACTTC; CDR3: CAISAGYSYKQYF
V: TRBV12-3/TRBV12-4; D: TRBD2; J: TRBJ2-1; size: many; DNA: TGTGCCAGCAGTTTACTAGCGGGGGCTGAGCAGTTCTTC; CDR3: CASSLLAGAEQFF
V: TRBV24-1; D: NA; J: TRBJ2-2; size: many; DNA: TGTGCCACCAGTGATATCGAGCGGGACACCGGGGAGCTGTTTTTT; CDR3: CATSDIERDTGELFF